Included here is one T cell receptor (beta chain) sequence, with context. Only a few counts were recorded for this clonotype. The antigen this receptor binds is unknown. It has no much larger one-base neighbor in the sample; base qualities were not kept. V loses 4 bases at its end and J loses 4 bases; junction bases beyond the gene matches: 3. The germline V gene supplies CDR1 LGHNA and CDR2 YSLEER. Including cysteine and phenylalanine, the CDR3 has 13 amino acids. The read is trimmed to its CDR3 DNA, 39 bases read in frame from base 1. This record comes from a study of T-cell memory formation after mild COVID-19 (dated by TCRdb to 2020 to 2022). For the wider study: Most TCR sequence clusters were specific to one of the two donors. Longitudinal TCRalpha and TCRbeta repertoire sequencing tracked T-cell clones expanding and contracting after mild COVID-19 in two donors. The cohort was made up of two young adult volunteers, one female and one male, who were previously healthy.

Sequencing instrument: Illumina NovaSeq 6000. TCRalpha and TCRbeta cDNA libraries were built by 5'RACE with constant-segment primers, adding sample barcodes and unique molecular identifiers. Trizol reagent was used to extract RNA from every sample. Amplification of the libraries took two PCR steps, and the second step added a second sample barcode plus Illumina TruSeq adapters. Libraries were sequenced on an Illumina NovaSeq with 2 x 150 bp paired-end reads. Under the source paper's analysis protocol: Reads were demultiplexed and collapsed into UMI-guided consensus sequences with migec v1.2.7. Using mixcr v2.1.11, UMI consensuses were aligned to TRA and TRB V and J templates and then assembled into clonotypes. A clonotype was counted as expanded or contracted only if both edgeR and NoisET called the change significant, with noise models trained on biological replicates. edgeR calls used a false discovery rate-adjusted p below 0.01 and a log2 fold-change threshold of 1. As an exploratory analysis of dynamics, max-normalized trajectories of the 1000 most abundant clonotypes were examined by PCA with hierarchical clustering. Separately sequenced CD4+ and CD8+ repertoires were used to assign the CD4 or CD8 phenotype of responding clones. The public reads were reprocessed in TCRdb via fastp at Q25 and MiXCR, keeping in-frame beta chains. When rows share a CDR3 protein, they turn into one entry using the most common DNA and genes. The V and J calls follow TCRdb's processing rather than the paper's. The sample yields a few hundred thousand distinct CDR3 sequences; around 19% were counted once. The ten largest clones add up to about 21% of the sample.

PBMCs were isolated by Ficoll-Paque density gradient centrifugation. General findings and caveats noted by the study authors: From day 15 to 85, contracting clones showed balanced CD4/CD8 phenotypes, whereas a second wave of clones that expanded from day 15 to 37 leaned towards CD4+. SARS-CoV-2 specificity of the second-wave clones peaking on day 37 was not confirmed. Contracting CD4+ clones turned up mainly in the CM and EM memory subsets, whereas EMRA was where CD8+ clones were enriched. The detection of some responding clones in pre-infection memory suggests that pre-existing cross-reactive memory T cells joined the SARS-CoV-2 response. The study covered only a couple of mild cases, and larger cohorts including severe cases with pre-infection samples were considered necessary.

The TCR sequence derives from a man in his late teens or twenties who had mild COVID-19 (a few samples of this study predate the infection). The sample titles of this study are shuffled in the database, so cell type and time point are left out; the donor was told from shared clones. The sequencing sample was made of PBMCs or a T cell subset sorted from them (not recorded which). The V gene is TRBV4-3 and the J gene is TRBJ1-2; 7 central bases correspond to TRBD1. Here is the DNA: TGCGCCAGCAGCCGTACAGGGGCCTATGGCTACACCTTC. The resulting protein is CASSRTGAYGYTF.